The next 24 T cell receptor beta chains were all read from a single sample in a study of human CD8 memory T cell subsets. Making the TCR beta libraries relied on UMI-labeled 5' RACE. For each CDR3 protein, TCRdb gives one entry from its re-call of the 5' RACE reads, without DNA. This table holds fewer than 15,000 distinct CDR3 sequences. Sequencing was carried out using CD8+ T cells from PBMCs. All receptors come from a human donor in good health.

The chain employs TRBV6-2 or TRBV6-3 and TRBJ2-1; the TRBD2 assignment by TCRdb is unverifiable without DNA. Germline-derived CDR1 and CDR2 are MNHEY and SVGEGT. There are 15 residues in the CDR3. The CDR3: CASRARTSGYNEQFF.

The genes are TRBV27 and TRBJ2-5. Germline loops: CDR1 MNHEY, CDR2 SMNVEV (reference sequence). This CDR3 has 11 amino acids. This chain's CDR3 is CASKLGETQYF.

The rearrangement joins TRBV7-3 to TRBJ2-2. Looked up from germline, CDR1 is SGHTA and CDR2 is FQGTGA. The CDR3 length is 15 residues. CDR3 amino acids: CASSLNGPDTGELFF.

The gene calls are TRBV7-3 and TRBJ2-1; TCRdb selects TRBD1, and the lack of DNA leaves this call unchecked. This CDR3 spans 14 amino acids. Germline-derived CDR1 and CDR2 are SGHTA and FQGTGA. CDR3 sequence reads: CASSSTGQYNEQFF.

This chain links TRBV29-1 with TRBJ1-1; absent DNA, TCRdb's TRBD1 call cannot be checked. The CDR3 contains 12 residues. Germline V CDR1 and CDR2: SQVTM, ANQGSEA. CDR3 in amino acids: CSVHGASTEAFF.

The rearrangement links TRBV19 to TRBJ2-1; TCRdb names TRBD1, which stays unverified in the absence of DNA. In germline, CDR1 is LNHDA, CDR2 SQIVND (reference sequence). The CDR3 is 13 residues long. The CDR3 protein is CASSRGPDNEQFF. Together with reference TRBV19 and TRBJ2-1, the CDR3 gives the full variable domain: DGGITQSPKYLFRKEGQNVTLSCEQNLNHDAMYWYRQDPGQGLRLIYYSQIVNDFQKGDIAEGYSVSREKKESFPLTVTSAQKNPTAFYLCASSRGPDNEQFFGPGTRLTVL.

This clonotype is classed as medium-sized by frequency. The chain carries TRBV11-2 and TRBJ1-1. Germline values: CDR1 SGHAT, CDR2 FQNNGV. There are 12 residues in the CDR3. The CDR3 reads CASSLMNTEAFF.

The V and J genes are TRBV9 and TRBJ1-2; the TRBD1 assignment by TCRdb is unverifiable without DNA. Germline loops: CDR1 SGDLS, CDR2 YYNGEE. The CDR3 has 15 amino acids. This CDR3 is CASSDGTTGIYGYTF.

V gene TRBV6-5 combines with J gene TRBJ2-2. CDR1 is MNHEY, CDR2 SVGAGI, per germline. This CDR3 spans 16 amino acids. The CDR3 loop reads CASSYSARLNTGELFF.

This chain links TRBV27 with TRBJ2-7; TCRdb designates TRBD1, a call that cannot be tested without DNA. CDR3 size: 15 residues. Per germline, CDR1 MNHEY and CDR2 SMNVEV (reference sequence). The CDR3 sequence is CASSSPGQGASEQYF.

The gene calls are TRBV20-1 and TRBJ2-7; TCRdb indicates TRBD2, and absent DNA this call remains unverified. Germline V gene data show CDR1 as DFQATT and CDR2 as SNEGSKA (reference sequence). This CDR3 has 13 amino acids. CDR3 loop: CSARWSGSYEQYF.

This chain uses TRBV6-5 with TRBJ2-2; TCRdb's D gene call, TRBD2, goes unchecked for lack of DNA. Germline loops: CDR1 MNHEY, CDR2 SVGAGI. This CDR3 spans 16 amino acids. The CDR3: CASSYTGGRNTGELFF.

This clonotype registers medium-sized (0.01 to 0.1%) by frequency. The chain has TRBV2 and TRBJ2-5; absent DNA, TCRdb's TRBD2 call cannot be checked. Germline V gene data show CDR1 as SNHLY and CDR2 as FYNNEI. The CDR3 covers 15 residues. Here the CDR3 reads CASSEPGLAEETQYF.

This clonotype is labeled medium-sized (0.01 to 0.1%) based on frequency. V gene TRBV6-6 combines with J gene TRBJ1-5; TCRdb selects TRBD1, and the lack of DNA leaves this call unchecked. Germline V gene data show CDR1 as MNHNY and CDR2 as SVGAGI (reference sequence). CDR3 length: 19 residues. The CDR3 is CASRPNPVEDQGSNQPQHF.

The V gene is TRBV6-5, the J gene TRBJ1-1. This CDR3 has 13 residues. CDR1 and CDR2 from the germline V gene are MNHEY and SVGAGI. CDR3 loop: CASSSNTGTEAFF.

Frequency places this clonotype as medium-sized. This chain links TRBV27 with TRBJ2-2; there is no DNA to check the TCRdb D call of TRBD2. This CDR3 has 16 amino acids. Germline V gives CDR1 MNHEY, CDR2 SMNVEV (reference sequence). CDR3 amino acids: CASSTLAEANTGELFF.

In terms of frequency, this clonotype is medium-sized. This chain joins TRBV6-6 and TRBJ1-1; TCRdb names TRBD1, which stays unverified in the absence of DNA. Germline loops: CDR1 MNHNY, CDR2 SVGAGI (reference sequence). This CDR3 spans 15 amino acids. CDR3 region: CASSYWARQGTEAFF.

J is TRBJ2-7 and V is TRBV7-9; TCRdb designates TRBD1, a call that cannot be tested without DNA. CDR1 and CDR2 from the germline V gene are SEHNR and FQNEAQ (reference sequence). This CDR3 has 14 residues. The CDR3 sequence: CASSLRDSPHEQYF.

This clonotype shows up as large (0.1 to 1%) by frequency. This chain links TRBV15 with TRBJ2-3; TCRdb selects TRBD1, and the lack of DNA leaves this call unchecked. CDR3 length: 17 amino acids. From germline, CDR1 is LNHNV and CDR2 YYDKDF (reference sequence). The chain's CDR3 is CATSRATGDLVADTQYF.

J is TRBJ2-1 and V is TRBV13; the D call of TRBD2 rests on TCRdb alone, since no DNA is present to check it. The CDR3 has 15 residues. Germline V gives CDR1 PRHDT, CDR2 FYEKMQ (reference sequence). CDR3 region: CASSLILADANEQFF.

The chain links TRBV13 to TRBJ2-7; the D gene TCRdb calls, TRBD1, cannot be checked with no DNA. The CDR3 is 15 residues long. CDR1 PRHDT and CDR2 FYEKMQ come from the germline V gene (reference sequence). The CDR3 protein is CASSLEGGMAGEQYF.

This chain links TRBV18 with TRBJ2-3; TCRdb's assignment of TRBD1 cannot be checked, as there is no DNA. CDR1 is KGHSH, CDR2 LQKENI, per germline. CDR3 size: 16 residues. CDR3 protein: CASSSIGRQVGDTQYF.

J is TRBJ2-1 and V is TRBV7-3; lacking DNA, the TRBD2 call made by TCRdb goes unchecked. The germline V gene encodes CDR1 SGHTA and CDR2 FQGTGA. The CDR3 loop spans 15 amino acids. CDR3 residues: CASSPGLAGANEQFF.

The rearrangement joins TRBV5-1 to TRBJ1-1; TCRdb picks TRBD1, but there is no DNA to check that call. This CDR3 is built from 13 residues. The V gene's germline CDR1 is SGHRS and CDR2 YFSETQ. The CDR3 here is CASSPLKNTEAFF.